Sequencing of this T cell receptor (beta chain) was carried out in a study of Ad26.COV2.S vaccination and SARS-CoV-2 variants. Treatment denoted: approximately 18 received Ad26.COV2.S at low or high dose, single or two shots; roughly five received placebo; per-sample allocation not given. Sampling occurred on day 63 after the first vaccine or placebo injection. The donor was a Boston adult aged 18-55 years. The table came from immunoSEQ multiplex PCR; TCRdb's copy has only in-frame clones and leaves some out. The top ten clones hold 10% to 15% of a sample with 350,000 to 500,000 clones, 80% to 95% of them seen once. The material was peripheral blood, obtained in a trial of Ad26.COV2.S vaccine versus placebo. This TCR was sampled from a person aged 18-65 years who received the Ad26.COV2.S COVID-19 vaccine or a placebo.

CDR3 bases: TGTGCCAGCAGCTTAGCGCGGGCTTCACCCCTCCACTTT. This sequence encodes CASSLARASPLHF. The chain recombines TRBV7-3 with TRBJ1-6; no clear D. Trimming removed 2 bases from V and 9 bases from J, with 8 bases in between. This CDR3 contains 13 residues. Germline CDR1 and CDR2: SGHTA and FQGTGA.